This entry lists 6 T cell receptor beta chains sequenced from one sample in a study of blood T cell repertoires in COVID-19. The method was immunoSEQ multiplex PCR; TCRdb's version includes in-frame clones alone and lacks a portion of them. In the table there are a few hundred thousand clones, 70% to 90% of which are singletons. The sample was PBMCs or T cells enriched from blood (not recorded which). Source of these receptors: a woman between 40 and 55 years old who had recovered from COVID-19.

The chain carries TRBV6-6 and TRBJ2-7; 14 nucleotides line up with TRBD2. Per germline, CDR1 MNHNY and CDR2 SVGAGI (reference sequence). Trimming cost V 2 bases and J 6 bases; bases outside gene matches: 3. The length of the CDR3 is 15 residues. CDR3 DNA: TGTGCCAGCAGTTACCATGGACTAGCGGGAGGCGAGCAGTACTTC. Protein: CASSYHGLAGGEQYF.

The J gene is TRBJ2-3, the V gene TRBV11-3; D is ambiguous. The germline V gene encodes CDR1 SGHNT and CDR2 YENEEA. The CDR3 sequence is 15 residues long. Trimming removed 0 bases at V and 0 bases at J, with 7 bases between. The CDR3 protein is CASSLDGRSTDTQYF. The DNA for the CDR3 is TGTGCCAGCAGCTTAGATGGCAGGAGCACAGATACGCAGTATTTT.

This clone was seen only a few times. The chain has TRBV2 and TRBJ1-2; D perhaps matches TRBD1 (6 bases). Germline lookup yields CDR1 SNHLY and CDR2 FYNNEI. This CDR3 region has 17 residues. V gave up 3 bases and J gave up 2 bases, with 19 bases separating them. DNA for the CDR3: TGTGCCAGCAGTGAGCTAGACAGGACCTCCCCGAACTATGGCTACACCTTC. Protein sequence: CASSELDRTSPNYGYTF.

The J gene is TRBJ2-3, the V gene TRBV24-1; D is perhaps TRBD2 (6 bases). The CDR3 loop spans 13 amino acids. The germline V gene has CDR1 KGHDR and CDR2 SFDVKD. Trimming took off 9 bases at V and 0 bases at J, with 9 bases between the two ends. The CDR3 region is CATGTASTDTQYF. In DNA, the CDR3 is TGTGCCACCGGGACTGCTAGCACAGATACGCAGTATTTT.

The rearrangement links TRBV7-9 to TRBJ1-3; D is unclear. The germline CDR1 and CDR2 sequences are SEHNR and FQNEAQ (reference sequence). The CDR3 is 13 amino acids. V was shortened by 2 bases and J by 4 bases, with 6 bases between the two germline ends. CDR3 residues: CASSLRRGNTIYF. DNA of the CDR3: TGTGCCAGCAGCTTAAGGAGAGGAAACACCATATATTTT. The full variable domain, in which reference TRBV7-9 and TRBJ1-3 provide the parts outside the CDR3, is DTGVSQNPRHKITKRGQNVTFRCDPISEHNRLYWYRQTLGQGPEFLTYFQNEAQLEKSRLLSDRFSAERPKGSFSTLEIQRTEQGDSAMYLCASSLRRGNTIYFGEGSWLTVV.

Here the CDR3 reads CASSKDRVDTEAFF. The CDR3 nucleotides are TGTGCCAGCAGCAAGGACAGGGTCGACACTGAAGCTTTCTTT. The chain joins TRBV11-3 to TRBJ1-1; 8 bases are a match to TRBD1. The trim removed 5 bases at V and 3 bases at J, leaving 5 bases unmatched. From germline, CDR1 is SGHNT and CDR2 YENEEA. This CDR3 spans 14 amino acids.